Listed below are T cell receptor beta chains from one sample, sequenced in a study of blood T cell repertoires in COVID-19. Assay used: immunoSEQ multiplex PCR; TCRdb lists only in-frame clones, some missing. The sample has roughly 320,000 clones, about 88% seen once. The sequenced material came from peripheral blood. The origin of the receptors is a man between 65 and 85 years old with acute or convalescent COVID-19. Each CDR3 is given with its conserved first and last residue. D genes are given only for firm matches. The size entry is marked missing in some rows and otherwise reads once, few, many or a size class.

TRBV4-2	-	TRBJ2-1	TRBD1	TGTGCCAGCAGCCCGGGACAGGGTCAGGGTGAGCAGTTCTTC	CASSPGQGQGEQFF
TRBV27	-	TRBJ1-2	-	TGTGCCAGCAGTCCAACTTCGGGTCTGTTGGGCTACACCTTC	CASSPTSGLLGYTF
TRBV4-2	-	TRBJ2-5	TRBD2	TGTGCCAGCAGCCAAGGTCCTAGCGGGGCTACCGGAGAGACCCAGTACTTC	CASSQGPSGATGETQYF
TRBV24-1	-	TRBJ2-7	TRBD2	TGTGCCACTCAAAGCGGGGGCGAGACCGAGCAGTACTTC	CATQSGGETEQYF
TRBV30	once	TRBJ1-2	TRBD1	TGTGCCTGGAGTTCAAACAGGGGGCAGTACACCTTC	CAWSSNRGQYTF
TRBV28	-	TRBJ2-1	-	TGTGCCAGCAGCCGCCCCGGGTTAGTGGTTGAGCAGTTCTTC	CASSRPGLVVEQFF
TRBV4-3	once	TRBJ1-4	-	TGCGCCAGCAGCCAAGGCCTCGGGGGAGGAAATGAAAAACTGTTTTTT	CASSQGLGGGNEKLFF
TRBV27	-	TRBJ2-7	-	TGTGCCAGCAGTATGGACAGACGAGGCTACGAGCAGTACTTC	CASSMDRRGYEQYF
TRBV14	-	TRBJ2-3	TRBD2	TGTGCCAGCAGCCAAGGTTGGGCTAGCGGGAGAGGCTTGTTCTCCACGCAGTATTTT	CASSQGWASGRGLFSTQYF
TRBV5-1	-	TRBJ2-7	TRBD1	TGCGCCAGCAGCCCGGGACAGGAGGAAGGCTACGAGCAGTACTTC	CASSPGQEEGYEQYF
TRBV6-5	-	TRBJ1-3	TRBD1	TGTGCCAGCTCTCAGGGGGCGCATGGAAACACCATATATTTT	CASSQGAHGNTIYF
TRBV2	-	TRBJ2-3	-	TGTGCCAGCAGTGACATTTTCAGGGATACGCAGTATTTT	CASSDIFRDTQYF
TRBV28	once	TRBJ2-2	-	TGTGCCAGCACCAAGGACTTCACCGGGGAGCTGTTTTTT	CASTKDFTGELFF
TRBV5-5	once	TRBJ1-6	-	TGTGCCAGCAGCTTGGATCCGGGTTCGACTAATTCACCCCTCCACTTT	CASSLDPGSTNSPLHF
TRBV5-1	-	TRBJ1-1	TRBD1	TGCGCCAGCAGCTTGGGATCAGGGGGCTACACTGAAGCTTTCTTT	CASSLGSGGYTEAFF
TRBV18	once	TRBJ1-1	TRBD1	TGTGCCAGCTCACCGGGACAGGCGAATGAAGCTTTCTTT	CASSPGQANEAFF
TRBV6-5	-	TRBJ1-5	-	TGTGCCAGCAGCCAGATTAGCAATCAGCCCCAGCATTTT	CASSQISNQPQHF
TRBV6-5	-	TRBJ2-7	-	TGTGCCAGCAGTTACACGCGCCGGGGGTACGAGCAGTACTTC	CASSYTRRGYEQYF
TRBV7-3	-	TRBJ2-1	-	TGTGCCAGCAGCCCCAGCGCGGGTCGGGAGCAGTTCTTC	CASSPSAGREQFF
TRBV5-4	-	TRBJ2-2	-	TGTGCCAGCAGCTCGCTCACTAGCAGTGACACCGGGGAGCTGTTTTTT	CASSSLTSSDTGELFF
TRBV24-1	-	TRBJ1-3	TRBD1	TGTGCCACCAGCACAGGGGCTGGAAACACCATATATTTT	CATSTGAGNTIYF
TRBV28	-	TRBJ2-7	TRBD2	TGTGCCAGCAGTTCCACTAGCGGGGGGCCCGACGAGCAGTACTTC	CASSSTSGGPDEQYF
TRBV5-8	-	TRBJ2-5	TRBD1	TGTGCCAGCAGCTCCCAAGACAGGGGGCGCGGAGAGACCCAGTACTTC	CASSSQDRGRGETQYF
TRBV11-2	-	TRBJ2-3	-	TGTGCCAGCAGCTTAGGGTCGGTGACAGATACGCAGTATTTT	CASSLGSVTDTQYF
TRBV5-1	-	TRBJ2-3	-	TGCGCCAGCAGCTTCGAATACGGGACGCAGTATTTT	CASSFEYGTQYF
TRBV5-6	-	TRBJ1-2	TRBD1	TGTGCCAGCAGCCCAGGGGGTGGAAACTATGGCTACACCTTC	CASSPGGGNYGYTF
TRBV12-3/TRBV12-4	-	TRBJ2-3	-	TGTGCCAGCGCGTACACAGATACGCAGTATTTT	CASAYTDTQYF
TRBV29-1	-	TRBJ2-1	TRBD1	TGCAGCGTTGTAGGGCAGGGGGTTAATTCCTACAATGAGCAGTTCTTC	CSVVGQGVNSYNEQFF
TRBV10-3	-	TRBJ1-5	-	TGTGCCATCAGTGAGGAGGCGATCAATCAGCCCCAGCATTTT	CAISEEAINQPQHF
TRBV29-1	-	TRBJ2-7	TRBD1	TGCAGCGTCGAAACCGGGACAGGGTCCTCCGAGCAGTACTTC	CSVETGTGSSEQYF
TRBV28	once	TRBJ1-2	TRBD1	TGTGCCAGCAGTGGACAGGGGGCGACTGGCTACACCTTC	CASSGQGATGYTF
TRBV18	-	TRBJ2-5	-	TGTGCCAGCTCACCAGTCAGCGGCCAAGAGACCCAGTACTTC	CASSPVSGQETQYF
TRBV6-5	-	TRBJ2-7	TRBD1	TGTGCCAGCAGACGGACAGGGGCCTACGAGCAGTACTTC	CASRRTGAYEQYF
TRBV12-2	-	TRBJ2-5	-	TGTGCAAGTCGCTTAAGCTTCGGGACAGATGAAGAGACCCAGTACTTC	CASRLSFGTDEETQYF
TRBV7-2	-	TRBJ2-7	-	TGTGCCAGCAGCTTATACGGGAACTCCTACGAGCAGTACTTC	CASSLYGNSYEQYF
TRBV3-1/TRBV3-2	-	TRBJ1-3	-	TGTGCCAGCAGCCAACAGGGGCCTGCGGGAAACACCATATATTTT	CASSQQGPAGNTIYF
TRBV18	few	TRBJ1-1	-	TGTGCCAGCTCACCAGGGGTCGCGGGGACTGAAGCTTTCTTT	CASSPGVAGTEAFF
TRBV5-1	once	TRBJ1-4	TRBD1	TGCGCCAGCAGCTTAGCCGGGACAGGGGGTGAAAAACTGTTTTTT	CASSLAGTGGEKLFF
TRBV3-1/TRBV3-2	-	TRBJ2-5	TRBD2	TGTGCCAGCAGACCTCTTAGCGGGGGGGCTGGGGAGACCCAGTACTTC	CASRPLSGGAGETQYF
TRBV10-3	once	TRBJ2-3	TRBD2	TGTGCCATCAGTAGACGGGGAGCGGGAGAATCCCAATTTGATACGCAGTATTTT	CAISRRGAGESQFDTQYF
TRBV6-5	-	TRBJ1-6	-	TGTGCCAGCAGTTCCGATACAGCCTCCTATAATTCACCCCTCCACTTT	CASSSDTASYNSPLHF
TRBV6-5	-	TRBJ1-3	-	TGTGCCAGCAGTTACTCGGCCCAGGGTTGGAGAAACACCATATATTTT	CASSYSAQGWRNTIYF
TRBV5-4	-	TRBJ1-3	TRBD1	TGTGCCAGCAGCTTGGGACAGGGGTCTGTAAACACCATATATTTT	CASSLGQGSVNTIYF
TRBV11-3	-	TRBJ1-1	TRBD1	TGTGCCAGCAGCTTAGGGCAGGGGGAAAACACTGAAGCTTTCTTT	CASSLGQGENTEAFF
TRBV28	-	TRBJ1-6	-	TGTGCCAGCAGTTTTGGCAGGACCTATAATTCACCCCTCCACTTT	CASSFGRTYNSPLHF
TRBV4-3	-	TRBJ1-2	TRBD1	TGCGCCAGCAGCCAGGGACAGGGGAGGTATTATGGCTACACCTTC	CASSQGQGRYYGYTF
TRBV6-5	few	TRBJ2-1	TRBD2	TGTGCCAGCAGCTCCGGGACTAGCGGCCTTGGGGAGCAGTTCTTC	CASSSGTSGLGEQFF
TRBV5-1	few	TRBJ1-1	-	TGCGCCAGCAGCTTGGATCCATTCCACCTAATGAACACTGAAGCTTTCTTT	CASSLDPFHLMNTEAFF
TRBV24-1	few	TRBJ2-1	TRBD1	TGTGCCACCAGTGATTCTACAGGGGACTCCTACAATGAGCAGTTCTTC	CATSDSTGDSYNEQFF
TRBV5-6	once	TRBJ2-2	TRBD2	TGTGCCAGCAGGTCCGGGACTAGCGGGAGTTTCACCGGGGAGCTGTTTTTT	CASRSGTSGSFTGELFF
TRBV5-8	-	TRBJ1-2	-	TGTGCCAGCAGCCCGGAGGCAGGTTACGTCTATGGCTACACCTTC	CASSPEAGYVYGYTF
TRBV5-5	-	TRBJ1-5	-	TGTGCCAGCAGCTTGTTTGGGGGCGGTAGCAATCAGCCCCAGCATTTT	CASSLFGGGSNQPQHF